The sample holds a few counts of the clone carrying this T cell receptor beta chain. What it recognizes is unknown. This CDR3 comprises 15 residues. The germline V gene has CDR1 MNHNS and CDR2 SASEGT. V lost 6 bases and J 4 bases, leaving 16 bases between the germline ends. These data come from a study of CD8 T cells in ankylosing spondylitis. Study conclusions and caveats: Made up of about eight highly homologous variants, a TCR beta motif appeared characteristic of ankylosing spondylitis blood. Researchers report that disease-linked clones proved CD8+ and relatively rare in peripheral blood.

TCR beta libraries were made by quantitative 5'-RACE with molecular barcodes. TCRdb reprocessed the 5' RACE reads with MiXCR, giving one entry per CDR3 protein. The table shows some 290,000 distinct CDR3 sequences, with 15% to 25% occurring only once. The clonotype originates from a male donor with ankylosing spondylitis or in good health (not recorded which). This sequence joins TRBV6-1 and TRBJ1-5; maybe TRBD1 (5 bases). The sequencing sample was made of blood, either unsorted or a sorted T cell fraction (not recorded which). CDR3 loop: CASRRGTGGNQPQHF. CDR3 nucleotides: TGTGCCAGCAGACGCGGGACGGGAGGGAATCAGCCCCAGCATTTT.